This T cell receptor beta chain was recovered during a study of T cell repertoires in cytomegalovirus infection. In germline, CDR1 is ENHRY, CDR2 SYGVKD. The CDR3 consists of 14 residues. In regard to this clonotype: One junction end does not reproduce the germline sequence, and a read error may be involved.

TCRdb called the reads again in MiXCR, with one record for every CDR3 protein. The table lists about 310,000 distinct CDR3 sequences, roughly a sixth of them singletons. This receptor was taken from a human donor in good health (CMV status not recorded). Some clones in this sample may be carry-over from other donors' samples. This chain uses TRBV10-3 with TRBJ1-5; maybe TRBD1 (6 bases). The sample consisted of PBMCs. This CDR3 is CAISQSGENQPQHF. Here the CDR3 DNA reads TGTGCCATCAGTCAGTCAGGGGAAAATCAGCCCCAGCATTTT.